A selection of T cell receptor beta chains follows, all from one sample in a study of early T cells in non-severe SARS-CoV-2 infection. TCRdb ran MiXCR on the 5' RACE reads and lists one entry per CDR3 protein. The profile covers about 100,000 distinct CDR3 sequences, with about 12% appearing a single time and about 2.1% taken by the ten largest. Source material: whole blood. The receptor set was obtained from an adult who was a healthcare worker with PCR-confirmed SARS-CoV-2 infection or an uninfected control (not recorded which). The CDR3 runs from the conserved cysteine through the conserved F or W. Each record gives: J gene, clone size, D gene, V gene, CDR3 DNA, CDR3 protein. A D gene is named only where the DNA matches it firmly. Part of the rows lack a size; the others show once, few, many or a class for expanded clones.

J: TRBJ1-2; size: -; D: TRBD1; V: TRBV29-1; DNA: TGCAGCGTTGCGACAGGGGGTTATGGCTACACCTTC; CDR3: CSVATGGYGYTF
J: TRBJ2-3; size: -; D: -; V: TRBV29-1; DNA: TGCAGCGTTGAAGATACGGGGTTTGTGCAGTATTTT; CDR3: CSVEDTGFVQYF
J: TRBJ1-6; size: many; D: -; V: TRBV7-9; DNA: TGTGCCAGCGGACTGTTGGGCTCACCCCTCCACTTT; CDR3: CASGLLGSPLHF
J: TRBJ2-5; size: -; D: TRBD2; V: TRBV7-2; DNA: TGTGCCAGCAGCATTGGCGGGGGCCAAGAGACCCAGTACTTC; CDR3: CASSIGGGQETQYF
J: TRBJ1-1; size: -; D: -; V: TRBV3-1; DNA: TGTGCCAGCACCGAAATTTCGGGGGAAACTGAAGCTTTCTTT; CDR3: CASTEISGETEAFF
J: TRBJ2-6; size: -; D: -; V: TRBV20-1; DNA: TGCAGTGCCGCCGACGCCCCTGGAAGAGCTGGGGCCAACGTCCTGACTTTC; CDR3: CSAADAPGRAGANVLTF
J: TRBJ1-2; size: few; D: -; V: TRBV24-1; DNA: TGTGCCACCAGTGTGGGATCCGGTAACTATGGCTACACCTTC; CDR3: CATSVGSGNYGYTF
J: TRBJ2-3; size: many; D: -; V: TRBV5-1; DNA: TGCGCCAGCAGCTTGGAAGGGTCAGATACGCAGTATTTT; CDR3: CASSLEGSDTQYF
J: TRBJ1-1; size: many; D: TRBD1; V: TRBV28; DNA: TGTGCCAGCAGTCTTGGGACAGGGGGCGGAGAGGGTGAAGCTTTCTTT; CDR3: CASSLGTGGGEGEAFF
J: TRBJ2-5; size: -; D: -; V: TRBV27; DNA: TGTGCCAGCAGTTTAGAACCCCCCAGGTACCAAGAGACCCAGTACTTC; CDR3: CASSLEPPRYQETQYF
J: TRBJ1-1; size: -; D: -; V: TRBV20-1; DNA: TGCAGTGCTAGGGCCACGGGAGGTGGGACTGAAGCTTTCTTT; CDR3: CSARATGGGTEAFF
J: TRBJ2-1; size: few; D: -; V: TRBV7-8; DNA: TGTGCCAGCAGCTTAGTTGGACAGTCTATCATCTTC; CDR3: CASSLVGQSIIF
J: TRBJ1-5; size: many; D: TRBD1; V: TRBV28; DNA: TGTGCCAGCAGTCCCCTACAGGGGGCCCTAAGGTATAGCAATCAGCCCCAGCATTTT; CDR3: CASSPLQGALRYSNQPQHF
J: TRBJ2-1; size: -; D: -; V: TRBV28; DNA: TGTGCCAGCAGCTCTCCCCAAATCAGCTCCTACAATGAGCAGTTCTTC; CDR3: CASSSPQISSYNEQFF
J: TRBJ2-5; size: -; D: TRBD2; V: TRBV7-8; DNA: TGTGCCAGCAGCCTTAGCGGGGTGGGGACCCAGTACTTC; CDR3: CASSLSGVGTQYF
J: TRBJ1-2; size: -; D: -; V: TRBV2; DNA: TGTGCCAGCACCTTGGACTGGAATACATATGGCTACACCTTC; CDR3: CASTLDWNTYGYTF
J: TRBJ1-6; size: few; D: -; V: TRBV11-2; DNA: TGTGCCAGCAGCTTAGATGACAGGCATCGGAATTCACCCCTCCACTTT; CDR3: CASSLDDRHRNSPLHF
J: TRBJ2-1; size: few; D: TRBD2; V: TRBV14; DNA: TGTGCCAGCAGCCCCTTTGGCGCGGGGGGATACAATGAGCAGTTCTTC; CDR3: CASSPFGAGGYNEQFF